This note documents a single T cell receptor (beta chain) sequence. Antigen: not known. Combining a sample-barcoded 5' primer with a J-beta primer mix, a second PCR ran for roughly 7 to 12 cycles. All samples gave at least 3 million CDR3-containing paired-end reads. TCRdb recomputed calls from the 5' RACE reads with MiXCR, one row per CDR3 protein. The data contain about 620,000 distinct CDR3 sequences, 21% of them singletons. The entry originates in a study of blood T cells in healthy people across ages. Points from the study as a whole: Long-lived donors carried more naive CD4+ cells and greater diversity than aged donors. Percentage of naive T cells showed a strong correlation with TCR beta diversity.

Donors ranged from roughly 6 to 90 years old and were healthy Caucasians in Russia. The CDR3 contains 15 residues. V dropped 3 bases and J dropped 1; count of bases not matched to a gene: 3. CDR1 and CDR2 from the germline V gene are SGHRS and YFSETQ. The receptor's source is a man aged 65-85 years in good health. The specimen sequenced was blood. The gene calls are TRBV5-1 and TRBJ2-5; 10 nucleotides line up with TRBD1. CDR3 residues: CASSSTGGGQETQYF. The DNA for the CDR3 is TGCGCCAGCAGCTCGACAGGGGGCGGCCAAGAGACCCAGTACTTC.